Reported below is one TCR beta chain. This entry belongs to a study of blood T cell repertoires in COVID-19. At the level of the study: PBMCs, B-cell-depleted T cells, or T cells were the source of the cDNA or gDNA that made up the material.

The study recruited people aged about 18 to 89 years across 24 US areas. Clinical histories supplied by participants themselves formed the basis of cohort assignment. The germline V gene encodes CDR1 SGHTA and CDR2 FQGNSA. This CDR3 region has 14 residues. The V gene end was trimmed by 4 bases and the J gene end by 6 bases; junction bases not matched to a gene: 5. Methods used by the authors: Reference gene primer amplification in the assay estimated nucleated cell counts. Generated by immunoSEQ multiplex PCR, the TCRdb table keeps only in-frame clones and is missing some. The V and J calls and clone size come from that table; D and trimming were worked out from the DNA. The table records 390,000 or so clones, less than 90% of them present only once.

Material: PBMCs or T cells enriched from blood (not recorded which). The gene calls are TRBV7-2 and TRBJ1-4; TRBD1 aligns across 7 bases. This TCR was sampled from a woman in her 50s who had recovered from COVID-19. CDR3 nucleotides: TGTGCCAGCAGCTCAGGGGGATATCATGAAAAACTGTTTTTT. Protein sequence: CASSSGGYHEKLFF. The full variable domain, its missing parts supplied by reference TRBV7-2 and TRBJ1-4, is GAGVSQSPSNKVTEKGKDVELRCDPISGHTALYWYRQSLGQGLEFLIYFQGNSAPDKSGLPSDRFSAERTGGSVSTLTIQRTQQEDSAVYLCASSSGGYHEKLFFGSGTQLSVL.